This T cell receptor beta chain derives from a study of beta chain features in type 1 diabetes (dated by TCRdb to 2017 to 2018). Regarding the research as a whole: Mean age, gender distribution, total cell number and subset yield did not differ between patients and healthy donors. A total of under 140,000,000 sorted cells were examined across all samples, and the number of cells per subset was strongly correlated with RNA yield. In the study, TCRB repertoires of sorted circulating CD4+ T cell subsets from recently diagnosed type 1 diabetes patients were compared with those of matched healthy donors. Whereas all 28 donors provided naive and central memory subsets, regulatory and stem cell-like memory subsets were isolated from just 8 patients and roughly 8 healthy donors. The research as a whole found: Shorter templates might have been favored by PCR, but patient and control samples were amplified and corrected together, so both groups would have been affected equally by any skew. Naive, central memory and regulatory TCRB repertoires appeared to be more similar among patients than among healthy donors. Because cDNA was sequenced instead of genomic DNA, highly expressing activated cells could be over-represented, though the groups showed no difference in activation or CD3 levels. In all four CD4+ subsets, TCRB CDR3 length was moderately but significantly shorter in type 1 diabetes patients. Because the HLA sub-analyses included only small numbers of individuals, any influence of HLA type on TCRB rearrangement was left unresolved. At VDJ recombination sites, patients with type 1 diabetes made fewer insertions and deleted more nucleotides, a pattern implying thymic rearrangement abnormalities.

The entire isolated RNA was reverse transcribed using the High Capacity cDNA Reverse Transcription Kit, and thus expressed TCRB transcripts were sequenced. Naive, central memory and regulatory T cell samples underwent deep immunoSEQ sequencing, averaging about 3.3 million total reads per sample. Sorted cells were lysed in RLT buffer, and RNA was extracted using DNase-treated RNeasy Micro or Mini kits according to cell number. To prevent cross-contamination, every cell subset was processed on its own, while patient and healthy donor samples were processed together. The immunoSEQ multiplex PCR was used to amplify TCRB sequences from cDNA, generating 87-bp fragments that spanned the CDR3 region. The amplicons were sequenced using the Illumina HiSeq platform. The source study handled its data this way. Synthetic template baselines were used to correct PCR bias computationally, reads within Hamming distance 2 were collapsed, and singletons that could not be merged were discarded. By aligning reads against IMGT, V, D and J genes, CDR3 length, and insertions or deletions at six rearrangement sites were assigned. Within each subset, clonotype counts were normalized to sorted cell number, and only after that were true diversity and Gini coefficients computed with the tcR R package. The overlap coefficient, calculated on TCRB nucleotide sequences, was used to quantify repertoire sharing. Out-of-frame TCRB sequences from naive cells were analyzed to stand in for the pre-selection repertoire. TCRdb's version of the immuneACCESS table is confined to in-frame rearrangements and falls short of the full clone set. An unresolved V gene accounts for under half of the shortfall where checked; the remainder is of unknown origin. Clone size and the V and J calls come from that table; the DNA yielded D and trimming. This sample holds a few hundred thousand clones; over 12% were observed only once. Of the sample, approximately 0.02% is held by the ten largest clones.

Turning to this clone: This clone's antigen is unknown. No base qualities exist here, and no much larger clone lies one base off it.

CDR3 length: 13 amino acids, cysteine to phenylalanine. The CDR3 DNA has 39 bases and is translated from base 1. V drops 6 bases and J drops 0 bases, leaving 11 bases in between. As encoded in the germline V gene, CDR1 is SQVTM while CDR2 is ANQGSEA. Each donor gave one peripheral blood draw, averaging approximately 0.12 L, which was collected into heparinised tubes. A BD FACSAria II was used to sort naive, central memory, regulatory and stem cell-like memory CD4+ T cells with a panel that included CD45RO, CCR7, CD25, CD127, CD95 and CD27. All sorted populations exceeded 95% purity. PBMCs were separated immediately by Lymphoprep density gradient centrifugation and were stained directly, without being cultured. To minimize batch effects, samples were stained and sorted in pairs, one healthy donor with one patient per experiment.

Recombination linked TRBV29-1 to TRBJ1-1, with the D segment identity uncertain. Sample: naive CD4+ T cells from blood. This specimen's cell subset or site label, interpreted: true naive CD4+ T cells. The receptor comes from a woman in her late teens or twenties in good health. The bases are TGCAGCGTCCAGAGCGTTATGAACACTGAAGCTTTCTTT. This sequence encodes CSVQSVMNTEAFF.